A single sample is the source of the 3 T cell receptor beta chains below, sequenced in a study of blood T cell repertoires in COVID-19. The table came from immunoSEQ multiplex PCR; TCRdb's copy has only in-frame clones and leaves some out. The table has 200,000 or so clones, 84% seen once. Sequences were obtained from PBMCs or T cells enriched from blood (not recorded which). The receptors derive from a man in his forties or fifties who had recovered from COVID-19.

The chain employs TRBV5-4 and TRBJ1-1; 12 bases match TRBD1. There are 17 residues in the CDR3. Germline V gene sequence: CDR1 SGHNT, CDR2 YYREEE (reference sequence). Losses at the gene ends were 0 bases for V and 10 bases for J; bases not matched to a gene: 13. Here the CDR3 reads CASSLGRTGTGGYRAFF. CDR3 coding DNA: TGTGCCAGCAGCTTGGGGAGGACCGGGACAGGGGGCTATCGAGCTTTCTTT.

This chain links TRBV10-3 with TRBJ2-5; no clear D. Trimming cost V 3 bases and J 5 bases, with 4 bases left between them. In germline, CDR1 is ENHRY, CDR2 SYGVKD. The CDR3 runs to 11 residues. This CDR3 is CAISDSETQYF. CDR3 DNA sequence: TGTGCCATCAGTGATTCGGAGACCCAGTACTTC.

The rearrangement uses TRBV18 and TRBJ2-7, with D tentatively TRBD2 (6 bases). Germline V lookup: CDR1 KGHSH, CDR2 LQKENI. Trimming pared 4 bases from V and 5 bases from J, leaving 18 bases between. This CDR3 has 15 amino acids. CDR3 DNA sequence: TGTGCCAGCTCACGGAACGGAGCAGGCGGGGACGAGCAGTACTTC. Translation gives CASSRNGAGGDEQYF.